This T cell receptor beta chain was profiled in a study of blood T cell repertoires in COVID-19. Study background: The samples span acute and convalescent COVID-19 from the United States, Italy and Spain. PBMCs, B-cell-depleted T cells, or T cells provided the cDNA or gDNA that made up the material.

It was during active infection that Seattle patients were enrolled and then longitudinally followed. This clone has a single count. V was clipped by 2 bases and J by 0 bases; unmatched bases: 4. Germline lookup yields CDR1 MNHEY and CDR2 SVGAGI. The CDR3 has 15 residues. Here immunoSEQ multiplex PCR was the method, and the copy in TCRdb shows in-frame clones only, minus some. The sample comprises 310,000 or so clones, 87% of which are singletons, and approximately 9.4% rests with the top ten. The sample taken for sequencing was peripheral blood. This TCR derives from a man aged 25-45 years with COVID-19, enrolled during active disease. The rearrangement joins TRBV6-5 to TRBJ2-7, with TRBD1 identical over 7 bases. This CDR3 is CASSYVGTVSYEQYF. As DNA, the CDR3 is TGTGCCAGCAGTTACGTGGGGACAGTCTCCTACGAGCAGTACTTC.